Listed below are T cell receptor beta chains from one sample, sequenced in a study of patients and donors after allogeneic stem cell transplantation. TCRdb re-derived calls from the RT-PCR reads in MiXCR, one entry per CDR3 protein. The sample consists of about 410,000 distinct CDR3 sequences, more than 15% of them appearing once. The sequenced sample consisted of blood, either unsorted or a sorted T cell fraction (not recorded which). All receptors come from a human donor who was either an allogeneic HSCT recipient or a stem cell or donor lymphocyte infusion donor (not recorded which). It is not recorded whose cells these are; they may come from a transplant donor. Both conserved end residues are part of each CDR3. D genes are given only for firm matches. Expanded clones get a size class; other rows say once, few or many, or leave the size out.

d_gene,abundance,v_gene,j_gene,CDR3nt,CDR3aa
-,few,TRBV5-6,TRBJ1-2,TGTGCCAGCAGCCGTCCTCCCACCTATGGCTACACCTTC,CASSRPPTYGYTF
-,few,TRBV12-3/TRBV12-4,TRBJ1-2,TGTGCCAGCAGTTTTCTCAGGGTTACGAACTATGGCTACACCTTC,CASSFLRVTNYGYTF
TRBD2,-,TRBV20-1,TRBJ2-2,TGCAGTGCTCGGCGGGGGACTCTCAAGTCCGGGGAGCTGTTTTTT,CSARRGTLKSGELFF
-,many,TRBV14,TRBJ1-5,TGTGCCAGCAGCCAAGGAACAAATAGCAATCAGCCCCAGCATTTT,CASSQGTNSNQPQHF
-,-,TRBV5-1,TRBJ2-7,TGCGCCAGCAGCTTGGGGGGTGGCGATTCCTACGAGCAGTACTTC,CASSLGGGDSYEQYF
-,-,TRBV6-2/TRBV6-3,TRBJ1-1,TGTGCCAGCAGAACCACTTGGGAAGCTTTCTTT,CASRTTWEAFF
-,-,TRBV10-2,TRBJ1-2,TGCGCCAGCAGTGACGATAAGAGCTATGGCTACACCTTC,CASSDDKSYGYTF
TRBD1,few,TRBV6-1,TRBJ1-5,TGTGCCAGCAGTGTTGGTTCCGGGACAGGGGGCGGGCAGCCCCAGCATTTT,CASSVGSGTGGGQPQHF
TRBD2,many,TRBV12-3/TRBV12-4,TRBJ2-3,TGTGCCAGCAGTCGCCCTAGCGGGGTGAGTTATAGCACAGATACGCAGTATTTT,CASSRPSGVSYSTDTQYF
-,many,TRBV29-1,TRBJ2-1,TGCAGCGTTTTCCGGGACGGAAGCTCCTACAATGAGCAGTTCTTC,CSVFRDGSSYNEQFF
-,-,TRBV7-6,TRBJ2-3,TGTGCCAGCAGCTTAGGTAGTTCAGGGGCAGATACGCAGTATTTT,CASSLGSSGADTQYF
-,few,TRBV7-9,TRBJ2-7,TGTGCCAGCAGCTTAATAGCATCCTACGAGCAGTACTTC,CASSLIASYEQYF
-,-,TRBV20-1,TRBJ2-3,TGCAGTGCTGGACAGCATCCTACCCCCACAGATACGCAGTATTTT,CSAGQHPTPTDTQYF
TRBD1,-,TRBV5-1,TRBJ1-1,TGCGCCAGCAGCTTGTTCCGGGACAGGAACACTGAAGCTTTCTTT,CASSLFRDRNTEAFF
-,few,TRBV2,TRBJ1-4,TGTGCCAGCAGATTTAACTTGAATGAAAAACTGTTTTTT,CASRFNLNEKLFF
-,-,TRBV27,TRBJ2-7,TGTGCCAGCAGTTTTCGGGTGAGCCTTGGGGAGCAGTACTTC,CASSFRVSLGEQYF
-,-,TRBV7-2,TRBJ1-1,TGTGCCAGCAGCCGTTCGGACAGAAAGAACACTGAAGCTTTCTTT,CASSRSDRKNTEAFF
-,-,TRBV20-1,TRBJ1-2,TGCAGTGCTAGGCCCAGGGACGGCTACACCTTC,CSARPRDGYTF
-,many,TRBV20-1,TRBJ2-3,TGCAGTGCAAGAGGGGCGGGACTCCACACAGATACGCAGTATTTT,CSARGAGLHTDTQYF
TRBD2,-,TRBV20-1,TRBJ2-2,TGCAGTGCTAGAGTAGGCGGGAGGGCCAATACCGGGGAGCTGTTTTTT,CSARVGGRANTGELFF
TRBD1,-,TRBV20-1,TRBJ2-7,TGCAGTGCTAGAATTTCCGACAGGGGGTACGTCGAGCAGTACTTC,CSARISDRGYVEQYF
TRBD2,-,TRBV7-9,TRBJ2-1,TGTGCCAGCAGCTTAGGCGGGAGCGGGCGCAATGAGCAGTTCTTC,CASSLGGSGRNEQFF
TRBD1,-,TRBV6-1,TRBJ1-6,TGTGCCAGCACCAGACTGACAGGGGTGAGCTCCTATAATTCACCCCTCCACTTT,CASTRLTGVSSYNSPLHF
-,few,TRBV11-3,TRBJ2-7,TGTGCCAGCAGCTTGTGGACACAAACGTACGAGCAGTACTTC,CASSLWTQTYEQYF
-,few,TRBV5-1,TRBJ2-7,TGCGCCAGCAGCTTGGATGGGAGGAACGAGCAGTACTTC,CASSLDGRNEQYF
TRBD1,few,TRBV20-1,TRBJ2-6,TGCAGTGCGAGGACAGGGACTGGGGCCAACGTCCTGACTTTC,CSARTGTGANVLTF
TRBD2,many,TRBV12-3/TRBV12-4,TRBJ2-1,TGTGCCAGCAGTGGACTAGCGGGGGAACACAATGAGCAGTTCTTC,CASSGLAGEHNEQFF
TRBD2,few,TRBV5-1,TRBJ2-3,TGCGCCAGCCGGACTAGCGGGAGAGGTACGCAGTATTTT,CASRTSGRGTQYF
TRBD1,few,TRBV4-1,TRBJ2-7,TGCGCCAGCAGCCCTTTCCCTGCGGGACAGGGGGCCAACGAGCAGTACTTC,CASSPFPAGQGANEQYF
-,few,TRBV18,TRBJ2-2,TGTGCCAGCTCATGGAGACTGTTCGCGAACACCGGGGAGCTGTTTTTT,CASSWRLFANTGELFF
-,many,TRBV12-3/TRBV12-4,TRBJ1-5,TGTGCCAGCAGTTCCCGGAGAGGTTTAGGCAATCAGCCCCAGCATTTT,CASSSRRGLGNQPQHF
TRBD2,few,TRBV3-1,TRBJ2-5,TGTGCCAGCAGCCACCCTAGCGGGGGAGAAGAGACCCAGTACTTC,CASSHPSGGEETQYF